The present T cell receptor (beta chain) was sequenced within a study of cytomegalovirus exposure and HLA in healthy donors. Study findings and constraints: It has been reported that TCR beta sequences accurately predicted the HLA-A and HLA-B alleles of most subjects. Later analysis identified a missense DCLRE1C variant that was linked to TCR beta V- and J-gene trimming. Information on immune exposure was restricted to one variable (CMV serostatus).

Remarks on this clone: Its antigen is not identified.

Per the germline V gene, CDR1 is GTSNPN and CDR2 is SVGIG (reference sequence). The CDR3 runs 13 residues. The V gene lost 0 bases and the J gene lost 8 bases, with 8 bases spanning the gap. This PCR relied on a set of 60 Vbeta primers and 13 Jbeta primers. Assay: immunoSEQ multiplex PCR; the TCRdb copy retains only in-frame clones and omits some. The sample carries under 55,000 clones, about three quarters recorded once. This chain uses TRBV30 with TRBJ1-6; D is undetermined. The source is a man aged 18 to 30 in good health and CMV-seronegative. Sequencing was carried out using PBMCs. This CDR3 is CAWSVQRDSPLHF. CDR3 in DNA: TGTGCCTGGAGTGTACAGCGGGATTCACCCCTCCACTTT.